The 15 T cell receptor beta chains below were found in one sample sequenced in a study of tumor-infiltrating lymphocytes in primary liver carcinoma. A constant-region primer served to make TCR beta cDNA from roughly 480 ng total RNA. Investigators got TCR beta libraries out of three nested multiplex PCR rounds, done with slightly modified ARM-PCR. TRBV1-TRBV30 forward primers paired with a C-beta reverse primer were used in the first two PCR rounds, which ran roughly 9 cycles each. TCRdb analysed the multiplex PCR reads with MiXCR anew, one entry per CDR3 protein. The sample includes just over 30,000 distinct CDR3 sequences, around 70% of them seen just once. Total RNA and DNA came together from approximately 20-30 mg of bulk tissue without cell sorting. The sequencing sample was made of liver tumor tissue from sampling region 3. Subset: tumor region T3, left-lateral pole. The receptor set was obtained from a woman aged 25 to 39 with primary liver carcinoma and hepatitis B virus infection.

This clonotype was observed at least ten times. J is TRBJ2-5 and V is TRBV11-1; TRBD1 is a possible D gene (5 bases). The germline CDR1 and CDR2 sequences are SGHAT and FQDESV (reference sequence). V lost 3 bases to trimming and J lost 4 bases, with 15 bases between them. This CDR3 has 15 amino acids. In nucleotides, the CDR3 is TGTGCCAGCAGCTTGGGTGTACAGGTTAGAGAGACCCAGTACTTC. This gives the protein CASSLGVQVRETQYF.

Concerning this clonotype: One end of the junction fails to match germline, which may point to a read error. This rearrangement joins TRBV6-5 to TRBJ1-5; 7 nucleotides align to TRBD1. CDR1 is MNHEY, CDR2 SVGAGI, per germline. CDR3 length equals 14 residues. In DNA, the CDR3 is TGTACCAGCCGATCTCATCAGGGGGGCCAGCCCCAGCATTTT. It is translated as CTSRSHQGGQPQHF.

As regards this clonotype: Mismatch with germline at one junction end may stem from a read error. The chain uses TRBV6-1 and TRBJ2-2; D possibly matches TRBD1 or TRBD2 (6 bases each). CDR1 and CDR2 (germline): MNHNS, SASEGT. The CDR3 runs to 19 residues. The CDR3 sequence: CANSETLPGGAANTGELSF. The CDR3 DNA follows: TGTGCCAATAGTGAAACCCTTCCCGGGGGCGCCGCGAACACCGGGGAGCTGTCTTTT.

Notes on this clonotype: Being one base from a much bigger clone, this may be a read error. The gene calls are TRBV11-2 and TRBJ2-3; unclear D gene. Germline CDR1 SGHAT, CDR2 FQNNGV. The CDR3 spans 11 residues. This chain's CDR3 is CDSSRTDTQYF. The CDR3 DNA reads TGTGACAGCAGCCGAACAGATACGCAGTATTTT.

As to this clonotype: A much larger clonotype is one base distant, so this may be a read error. The CDR3 DNA reads TGTGCCAGCAACCTGGGACAGGGGGATATGTACTTC. Amino acids: CASNLGQGDMYF. The chain is built from TRBV11-2 and TRBJ2-7; 11 bases match TRBD1. The CDR3 sequence is 12 residues long. Trimming at V came to 7 bases and at J to 12 bases, leaving 8 bases not matched to a gene. Germline assignment: CDR1 SGHAT and CDR2 FQNNGV.

This chain joins TRBV5-4 and TRBJ2-3, with D maybe TRBD1 (5 bases). The V end lost 5 bases, the J end lost 2 bases, and 18 bases lay between the germline ends. CDR3 length equals 16 residues. CDR1 is SGHNT, CDR2 YYREEE, per germline (reference sequence). The CDR3 DNA sequence: TGTGCCAGCAGAGACGGACACCCTCCACCCACAGATACGCAGTATTTT. Its translation: CASRDGHPPPTDTQYF.

Note on this clonotype: The final CDR3 position lacks the conserved phenylalanine or tryptophan, pointing to a likely read error. The CDR3 protein is CAISPTATRVEQFL. CDR3 sequence (DNA): TGTGCCATCAGTCCCACGGCGACCCGAGTTGAGCAGTTCTTA. This chain joins TRBV10-3 and TRBJ2-1; D is undetermined. Germline CDR1 and CDR2: ENHRY and SYGVKD. The germline V and J ends were trimmed by 5 bases and 9 bases, with 17 bases remaining between them. This CDR3 is 14 amino acids long.

Note on this clonotype: At one of its ends the junction is not consistent with the germline gene, which may arise from a read error. V is TRBV11-3 and J is TRBJ2-7; D assignment may be TRBD1 or TRBD2 (5 bases each). Germline V gene sequence: CDR1 SGHNT, CDR2 YENEEA. This CDR3 comprises 15 residues. CDR3 DNA: TGTACCAGCAGCTTCTCCCACCGGGACGGCTACGAGCCATATTTC. Residues: CTSSFSHRDGYEPYF.

About this clonotype: In this CDR3 the conserved last residue, phenylalanine or tryptophan, is missing, so a read error is likely. The J gene is TRBJ2-2, the V gene TRBV6-1, with D possibly matching TRBD2 (6 bases). In germline, CDR1 is MNHNS, CDR2 SASEGT. The CDR3 is made up of 19 amino acids. CDR3 sequence (DNA): TGTGCCAGCAGTGAAACCCTTCCCGGGGGTGCCGCGAACAGCGGGGAGCTGTTTTTA. As protein: CASSETLPGGAANSGELFL.

This clonotype occurred a few times. V usage is TRBV11-2 and J usage is TRBJ1-5, with 7 positions matching TRBD1. The CDR3 contains 14 residues. Trimming removed 5 bases from V and 5 bases from J; junction bases left unmatched: 6. In germline, CDR1 is SGHAT, CDR2 FQNNGV. In DNA form, the CDR3 reads TGTGCCAGCAGCCCGACAGGGTCTGATCAGCCCCAGCATTTT. This encodes CASSPTGSDQPQHF.

This clonotype was observed once. Germline is not matched at one junction end, which may reflect a read error. The V call is TRBV6-2 or TRBV6-3, the J call TRBJ2-1, with D hard to call. The CDR3 length is 14 residues. Per the germline V gene, CDR1 is MNHEY and CDR2 is SVGEGT. The CDR3 nucleotides are TGTGCCAGCAGGCCGGGCCCCTCCTACAATGAGCAGACCTTC. Its protein product is CASRPGPSYNEQTF.

This chain connects TRBV29-1 to TRBJ2-1, with D possibly matching TRBD2 (5 bases). The CDR3 is made up of 16 amino acids. Germline CDR1 reads SQVTM; CDR2 reads ANQGSEA. The V gene lost 6 bases and the J gene lost 2 bases, with 20 bases spanning the gap. CDR3 nucleotide sequence: TGCAGCGTGGCTGGACTGATGGGAGCGGCCTACAATGAGCAGTTCTTC. Translation gives CSVAGLMGAAYNEQFF.

This clonotype was observed at least ten times. At one of its ends the junction is not consistent with the germline gene, which may arise from a read error. The CDR3: CASSLGLLSSGERLFF. In nucleotides, the CDR3 is TGTGCCAGCAGCTTAGGCCTCCTTTCCTCTGGAGAAAGACTGTTTTTT. J is TRBJ1-4 and V is TRBV11-2; D not certain. The CDR3 covers 16 residues. Germline V gene lookup returns CDR1 SGHAT and CDR2 FQNNGV.

The rearrangement joins TRBV4-3 to TRBJ2-2; possibly TRBD2 for D (5 bases). CDR1 is LGHNA, CDR2 YSLEER, per germline. The CDR3 length is 13 residues. The CDR3 is CVSNSMGAGELFF. The CDR3 coding sequence is TGCGTTAGCAACTCGATGGGAGCCGGGGAGCTGTTTTTT.

The V gene is TRBV11-1, the J gene TRBJ2-2; the D gene is possibly TRBD2 (6 bases). Trimming removed 5 bases at V and 6 bases at J, with 19 bases between. The germline CDR1 and CDR2 sequences are SGHAT and FQDESV (reference sequence). The CDR3 covers 16 residues. Here the CDR3 DNA reads TGTGCCAGCAGCAGGATAATGGCGGGATTGTCCGGGGAGCTGTTTTTT. It codes for CASSRIMAGLSGELFF. The variable domain in full, with the rest retrieved from reference TRBV11-1 and TRBJ2-2, is EAEVAQSPRYKITEKSQAVAFWCDPISGHATLYWYRQILGQGPELLVQFQDESVVDDSQLPKDRFSAERLKGVDSTLKIQPAELGDSAMYLCASSRIMAGLSGELFFGEGSRLTVL.